Below, 10 T cell receptor beta chains from the same sample are listed, as sequenced in a study of blood T cells in healthy people across ages. Combining a sample-barcoded 5' primer with a J-beta primer mix, a second PCR ran for about 7 to 11 cycles. MiXCR, run by TCRdb on the 5' RACE reads, gives a single entry per CDR3 protein. In the table there are 700,000 to 900,000 distinct CDR3 sequences, about 53% of which are singletons. Sample: blood. These TCRs come from a man of 80 years or more in good health.

In its sample, this clonotype was seen many times. This chain joins TRBV10-3 and TRBJ2-4; possible D gene TRBD2, 5 bases. The CDR3 consists of 12 residues. Germline V gene data show CDR1 as ENHRY and CDR2 as SYGVKD. The ends were cut back, 0 bases at V and 13 bases at J, with 10 bases in the middle. CDR3 sequence: CAISESAREQYF. The CDR3 bases are TGTGCCATCAGTGAGTCGGCAAGGGAGCAGTACTTC.

The V and J genes are TRBV24-1 and TRBJ2-4, with D maybe TRBD2 (6 bases). V lost 6 bases and J lost 13, with 15 bases in between. Germline values: CDR1 KGHDR, CDR2 SFDVKD. There are 12 residues in the CDR3. The chain's CDR3 is CATSRSGDKQYF. CDR3 coding DNA: TGTGCCACCAGTAGGTCGGGGGATAAGCAGTACTTC.

CDR3 in DNA: TGTGCCAGCAGCTTAGTTCGAAGTCAAGAGACCCAGTACTTC. This encodes CASSLVRSQETQYF. The chain couples TRBV7-9 to TRBJ2-5; D not resolved. In germline, CDR1 is SEHNR, CDR2 FQNEAQ (reference sequence). V shed 1 base and J shed 2 bases, with 8 bases lying between them. The CDR3 totals 14 residues.

The chain carries TRBV11-1 and TRBJ2-5, with TRBD2 matching over 9 bases. CDR1 is SGHAT, CDR2 FQDESV, per germline (reference sequence). J gave up 11 bases and V 5 bases, and 30 bases lay outside the gene matches. This CDR3 region has 20 residues. CDR3 in amino acids: CASSPSRGRASGKSYNEQYF. The CDR3 nucleotides read TGTGCCAGCAGCCCCTCACGCGGGAGGGCTTCGGGAAAGTCCTACAATGAGCAGTACTTC.

V is TRBV6-6 and J is TRBJ1-4; the match to TRBD1 covers 8 bases. CDR1 and CDR2 (germline): MNHNY, SVGAGI (reference sequence). Trimming cost V 6 bases and J 6 bases; bases outside gene matches: 12. This CDR3 region has 16 residues. The CDR3 DNA is TGTGCCAGCAGCCCAGGGGGCACGGGGGAAGATGAAAAACTGTTTTTT. It yields the protein CASSPGGTGEDEKLFF.

The rearrangement joins TRBV21-1 to TRBJ1-1. TRBV21-1 is shown as a pseudogene. The CDR3 spans 15 residues. The CDR3 region has the DNA TGTGCCAGCAGCAAAGTTGATGAGGGGAACACTGAAGCTTTCTTT. Amino acid sequence: CASSKVDEGNTEAFF.

This clonotype appeared a single time. The V gene is TRBV20-1, the J gene TRBJ1-4; a possible D gene is TRBD1 (5 bases). Trimming took off 0 bases at V and 7 bases at J, with 15 bases between the two ends. CDR1 is DFQATT and CDR2 is SNEGSKA in the germline V gene (reference sequence). The CDR3 is 15 amino acids. The CDR3 loop reads CSARDRRGQLEKLFF. DNA for the CDR3: TGCAGTGCTAGAGATCGGAGGGGCCAGCTTGAAAAACTGTTTTTT.

The J gene is TRBJ1-1, the V gene TRBV12-3 or TRBV12-4; TRBD1 matches 10 bases. The CDR3 runs to 15 residues. The V and J ends lost 6 bases and 4 bases, in that order; junction bases with no gene match: 8. The DNA for the CDR3 is TGTGCCAGCAGCCCCCCGGGACAGGGGACCACTGAAGCTTTCTTT. It yields the protein CASSPPGQGTTEAFF.

The rearrangement joins TRBV20-1 to TRBJ2-1; 11 bases are a match to TRBD2. The J segment lost 4 bases and the V segment lost 2 bases, leaving 19 bases of the junction unmatched. There are 20 residues in the CDR3. The germline V gene has CDR1 DFQATT and CDR2 SNEGSKA (reference sequence). In DNA, the CDR3 is TGCAGTGCTAGAAGTCTAAGCTTATTAGCGGGAGGGCGTCGTTACAATGAGCAGTTCTTC. The encoded protein is CSARSLSLLAGGRRYNEQFF.

In DNA, the CDR3 is TGTGCCAGCAGCTTAGCTGGGGGTTACAGGGAGACCCAGTACTTC. Protein: CASSLAGGYRETQYF. This chain joins TRBV7-9 and TRBJ2-5, with D possibly called TRBD1 or TRBD2 (5 bases each). The CDR3 has 15 residues. Germline assignment: CDR1 SEHNR and CDR2 FQNEAQ (reference sequence). Trimming pared 0 bases from V and 5 bases from J, leaving 13 bases between.